These 21 T cell receptor beta chains originate from one sample sequenced in a study of blood T cell repertoires in COVID-19. Sequenced by immunoSEQ multiplex PCR; TCRdb stores in-frame clones only, minus some. Of about 87,000 clones listed, around 86% are singletons. Sequencing was carried out using peripheral blood. Source of these receptors: a woman in her 70s with acute or convalescent COVID-19.

In DNA, the CDR3 is TGTGCCAGCAGCTTTAGCGGGGGGTATTACGAGCAGTACTTC. This encodes CASSFSGGYYEQYF. The chain has TRBV11-2 and TRBJ2-7; 10 nucleotides line up with TRBD2. Germline values: CDR1 SGHAT, CDR2 FQNNGV. V was clipped by 3 bases and J by 4 bases; unmatched bases: 3. This CDR3 is built from 14 residues.

In this sample, this clone turned up a few times. This chain joins TRBV23-1 and TRBJ1-2, with a tentative D call TRBD1 (6 bases). TRBV23-1 is designated an ORF whose function remains uncertain. The CDR3 totals 12 residues. V lost 1 base, J lost 8 bases, and 8 bases lay in between. The CDR3 region is CASSQYREGYTF. CDR3 DNA sequence: TGCGCCAGCAGTCAATACAGGGAAGGCTACACCTTC.

This clone was picked up a small number of times. The V gene is TRBV7-9, the J gene TRBJ2-7; no reliable D call. Trimming stripped 1 base from V and 4 bases from J, with 11 bases between. The CDR3 runs 14 residues. From germline, CDR1 is SEHNR and CDR2 FQNEAQ (reference sequence). The CDR3 nucleotides are TGTGCCAGCAGCTTAGACACCGACTGGTACGAGCAGTACTTC. Translating gives CASSLDTDWYEQYF.

CDR3 protein: CASSRGGATDTQYF. The DNA for the CDR3 is TGTGCCAGCAGCCGCGGGGGTGCCACAGATACGCAGTATTTT. The rearrangement links TRBV3-1 (or the pseudogene TRBV3-2) to TRBJ2-3, with TRBD2 matching 7 bases. V was clipped by 4 bases and J by 2 bases; unmatched bases: 3. The CDR3 length is 14 residues. Per the germline V gene, CDR1 is LGHDT and CDR2 is YNNKEL (reference sequence).

The J gene is TRBJ2-1, the V gene TRBV20-1, with D maybe TRBD2 (5 bases). The germline V gene has CDR1 DFQATT and CDR2 SNEGSKA (reference sequence). V lost 0 bases and J lost 10, with 7 bases in between. The CDR3 spans 11 residues. The DNA of the CDR3 is TGCAGTGCTAGAGAAGGGAGAGAGCAGTTCTTC. It translates to CSAREGREQFF.

V gene TRBV5-4 combines with J gene TRBJ1-6; D gene ambiguous. This CDR3 is built from 15 residues. The germline V and J ends were trimmed by 0 bases and 0 bases, with 4 bases remaining between them. Germline CDR1 and CDR2: SGHNT and YYREEE (reference sequence). This CDR3 reads CASSLGSSYNSPLHF. The CDR3 DNA follows: TGTGCCAGCAGCTTGGGCAGCTCCTATAATTCACCCCTCCACTTT.

The V call is TRBV6-1, the J call TRBJ2-3; 8 bases line up with TRBD2. The V segment lost 1 base and the J segment 2 bases; nucleotides outside the gene matches: 8. The germline gives CDR1 MNHNS, CDR2 SASEGT. There are 17 residues in the CDR3. Here the CDR3 DNA reads TGTGCCAGCAGTGAAGTTTGGAGCGGGGGAGCCACAGATACGCAGTATTTT. Translating gives CASSEVWSGGATDTQYF.

This clone appeared once. The chain joins TRBV1 to TRBJ1-2; the table's D call, TRBD1, has no DNA check behind it. TRBV1 is a pseudogene locus. This CDR3 has 16 amino acids. CDR3 residues: CTSSQGPGQGNYGYTF. CDR3 sequence (DNA): TGCACCAGCAGCCAAGGTCCGGGACAGGGGAACTATGGCTACACCTTC.

Note on this clone: Within the sample, other DNA sequences also encode this same CDR3. V usage is TRBV2 and J usage is TRBJ1-5, with D possibly matching TRBD1 (5 bases). The CDR3 covers 13 residues. From germline, CDR1 is SNHLY and CDR2 FYNNEI. Deletions cut 2 bases from V and 4 bases from J, with 6 bases between. The CDR3 sequence: CASSETGNQPQHF. The CDR3 nucleotides are TGTGCCAGCAGTGAAACAGGTAATCAGCCCCAGCATTTT.

This chain links TRBV10-2 with TRBJ2-7, with a possible D match to TRBD1 (5 bases). V dropped 6 bases and J dropped 0 bases, with 15 bases sitting between them. CDR1 is WSHSY and CDR2 is SAAADI in the germline V gene. The CDR3 loop spans 15 amino acids. The DNA for the CDR3 is TGCGCCAGCAGGGTCGGGCAGGGTAGCTCCTACGAGCAGTACTTC. This gives the protein CASRVGQGSSYEQYF.

This sequence joins TRBV7-9 and TRBJ1-3, with a weak D call TRBD1 (5 bases). The CDR3 sequence is 14 residues long. Germline CDR1 and CDR2: SEHNR and FQNEAQ (reference sequence). The V and J ends lost 1 base and 4 bases respectively, with 8 bases between them. This CDR3 reads CASSLEDSGNTIYF. CDR3 bases: TGTGCCAGCAGCTTAGAAGACAGCGGAAACACCATATATTTT.

For this clone: At one end the junction does not follow the germline gene, possibly because of a read error. The chain recombines TRBV9 with TRBJ1-2, with a possible D match to TRBD1 (5 bases). The CDR3 contains 11 residues. The germline CDR1 and CDR2 sequences are SGDLS and YYNGEE. The CDR3 loop is CASSARDGYTF. The CDR3 DNA reads as TGTGCCAGCAGCGCCAGGGATGGTTACACCTTC. The full variable domain, rest sourced from reference TRBV9 and TRBJ1-2, is DSGVTQTPKHLITATGQRVTLRCSPRSGDLSVYWYQQSLDQGLQFLIQYYNGEERAKGNILERFSAQQFPDLHSELNLSSLELGDSALYFCASSARDGYTFGSGTRLTVV.

This chain joins TRBV4-1 and TRBJ2-3; 16 nucleotides line up with TRBD2. V was clipped by 2 bases and J by 7 bases; unmatched bases: 6. CDR3 length equals 17 residues. CDR1 is MGHRA, CDR2 YSYEKL, per germline. The CDR3: CASSQQGTSGGGYTQYF. For the CDR3, the DNA is TGCGCCAGCAGCCAACAAGGGACTAGCGGGGGGGGCTATACGCAGTATTTT.

The genes are TRBV14 and TRBJ1-5, with D unclear. V shed 2 bases and J shed 1 base, with 12 bases lying between them. Germline values: CDR1 SGHDN, CDR2 FVKESK. This CDR3 region has 16 residues. The CDR3 sequence is CASSQITRGSNQPQHF. CDR3 DNA: TGTGCCAGCAGCCAAATCACTCGGGGAAGCAATCAGCCCCAGCATTTT.

The rearrangement joins TRBV2 to TRBJ2-3; D is undetermined. The V gene lost 4 bases and the J gene lost 2 bases, with 10 bases spanning the gap. The CDR3 has 14 residues. Germline CDR1 is SNHLY and CDR2 is FYNNEI. CDR3 sequence (DNA): TGTGCCAGCAGTGGCAGAAATTTCACAGATACGCAGTATTTT. Translation: CASSGRNFTDTQYF.

This chain joins TRBV30 and TRBJ2-2; TRBD2 matches 8 bases. The CDR3 runs 14 residues. The V gene's germline CDR1 is GTSNPN and CDR2 SVGIG (reference sequence). The DNA of the CDR3 is TGTGCGCGGGGGGCGAGGGAGGCCTCCGGGGAGCTGTTTTTT. Its protein product is CARGAREASGELFF.

The chain is built from TRBV9 and TRBJ1-2; D is ambiguous. Germline V CDR1 and CDR2: SGDLS, YYNGEE. Trimming left V 4 bases short and J 1 base short, with 20 bases between. This CDR3 has 17 amino acids. The CDR3 DNA is TGTGCCAGCAGCCCACGAGGGCGGGTAAAGGATAACTATGGCTACACCTTC. This gives the protein CASSPRGRVKDNYGYTF.

The chain uses TRBV7-9 and TRBJ2-2; 10 nucleotides align to TRBD1. The V segment lost 3 bases and the J segment 6 bases; nucleotides outside the gene matches: 4. The CDR3 is made up of 15 amino acids. The germline gives CDR1 SEHNR, CDR2 FQNEAQ (reference sequence). The CDR3 coding sequence is TGTGCCAGCAGCTTGTGGGACAGGGGTTCCGGGGAGCTGTTTTTT. Protein sequence: CASSLWDRGSGELFF.

This sequence joins TRBV30 and TRBJ2-5, with D possibly being TRBD2 (5 bases). This CDR3 comprises 13 residues. V was shortened by 5 bases and J by 1 base, with 11 bases between the two germline ends. Germline V CDR1 and CDR2: GTSNPN, SVGIG (reference sequence). As DNA, the CDR3 is TGTGCCTGGGTCCGGGAAGTCCAAGAGACCCAGTACTTC. Its protein is CAWVREVQETQYF.

The chain recombines TRBV3-1 (or the pseudogene TRBV3-2) with TRBJ1-5, with a possible D match to TRBD1 (6 bases). The CDR3 contains 14 residues. V was pared by 4 bases and J by 7 bases, with 14 bases between. CDR1 and CDR2 (germline): LGHDT, YNNKEL (reference sequence). CDR3 sequence reads: CASSRRGESQPQHF. In nucleotides, the CDR3 is TGTGCCAGCAGCCGCAGGGGTGAGTCCCAGCCCCAGCATTTT.

This sequence joins TRBV27 and TRBJ1-5, with TRBD1 identical over 7 bases. Germline V gives CDR1 MNHEY, CDR2 SMNVEV (reference sequence). The V gene end was trimmed by 2 bases and the J gene end by 1 base; junction bases not matched to a gene: 5. There are 16 residues in the CDR3. The CDR3 spells CASSLGVGQSNQPQHF. CDR3 sequence (DNA): TGTGCCAGCAGTTTAGGTGTGGGACAGAGCAATCAGCCCCAGCATTTT.